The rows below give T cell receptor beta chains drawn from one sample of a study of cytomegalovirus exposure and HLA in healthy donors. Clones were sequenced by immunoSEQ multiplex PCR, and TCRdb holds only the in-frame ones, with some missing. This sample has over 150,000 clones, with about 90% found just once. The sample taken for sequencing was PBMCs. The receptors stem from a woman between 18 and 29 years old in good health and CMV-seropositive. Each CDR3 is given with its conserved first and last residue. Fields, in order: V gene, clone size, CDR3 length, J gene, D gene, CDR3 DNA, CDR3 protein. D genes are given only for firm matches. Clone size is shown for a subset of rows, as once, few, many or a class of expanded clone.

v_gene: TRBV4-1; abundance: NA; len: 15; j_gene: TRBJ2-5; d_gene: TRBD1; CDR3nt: TGCGCCAGCAGGCCCGGGACAGGGGTTTGGGAGACCCAGTACTTC; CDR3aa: CASRPGTGVWETQYF
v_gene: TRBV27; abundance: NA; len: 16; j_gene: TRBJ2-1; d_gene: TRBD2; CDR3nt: TGTGCCACCCGGTCTAGCGGGAGGTTCTACTACAATGAGCAGTTCTTC; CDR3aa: CATRSSGRFYYNEQFF
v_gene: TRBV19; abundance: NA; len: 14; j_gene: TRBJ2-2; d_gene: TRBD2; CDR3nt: TGTGCCAGTCTCTTTCTAGCGGGACCCGGGGAGCTGTTTTTT; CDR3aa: CASLFLAGPGELFF
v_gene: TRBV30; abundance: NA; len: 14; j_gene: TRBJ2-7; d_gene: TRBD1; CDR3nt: TGTGCCTCGTTAACAGGGGGGAGCTCCTACGAGCAGTACTTC; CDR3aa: CASLTGGSSYEQYF
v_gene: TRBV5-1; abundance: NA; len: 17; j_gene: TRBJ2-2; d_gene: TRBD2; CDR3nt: TGCGCCAGCAGCTTGGCCTGGCTAGCGGGAGATCACGGGGAGCTGTTTTTT; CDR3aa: CASSLAWLAGDHGELFF
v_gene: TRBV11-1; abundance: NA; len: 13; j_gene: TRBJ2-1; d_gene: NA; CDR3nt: TGTGCCAGCAGCTCTTATAACGGCAATGAGCAGTTCTTC; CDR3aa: CASSSYNGNEQFF
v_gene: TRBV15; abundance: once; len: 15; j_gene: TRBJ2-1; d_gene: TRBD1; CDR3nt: TGTGCCACCAGCAGCGCCGGGACAGGGTCCAATGAGCAGTTCTTC; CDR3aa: CATSSAGTGSNEQFF
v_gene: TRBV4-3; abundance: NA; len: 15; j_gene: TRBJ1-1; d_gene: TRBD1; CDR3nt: TGCGCCAGCAGCCAGCCGACAGGGGGACGGACTGAAGCTTTCTTT; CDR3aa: CASSQPTGGRTEAFF
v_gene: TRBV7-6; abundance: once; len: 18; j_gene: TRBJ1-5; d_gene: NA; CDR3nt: TGTGCCAGCAGCTTAGCAATAAGAAGGGTCAGGGGCAATCAGCCCCAGCATTTT; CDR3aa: CASSLAIRRVRGNQPQHF
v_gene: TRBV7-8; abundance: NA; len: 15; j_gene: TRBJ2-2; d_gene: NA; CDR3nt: TGTGCCAGCAGCCGATCCAGGGTATCGACCGGGGAGCTGTTTTTT; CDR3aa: CASSRSRVSTGELFF
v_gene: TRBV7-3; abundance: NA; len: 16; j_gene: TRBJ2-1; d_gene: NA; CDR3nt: TGTGCCAGCAGCAGCCACCGACTCGCCTCGGGCAATGAGCAGTTCTTC; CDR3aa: CASSSHRLASGNEQFF
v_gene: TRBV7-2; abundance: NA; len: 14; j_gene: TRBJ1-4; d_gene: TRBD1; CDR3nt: TGTGCCAGCAGCTCCGGGACAGGGGAAGAAAAACTGTTTTTT; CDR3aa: CASSSGTGEEKLFF
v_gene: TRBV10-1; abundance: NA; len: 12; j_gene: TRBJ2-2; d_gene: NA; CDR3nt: TGCGCCAGCAGTGCTGACACCGGGGAGCTGTTTTTT; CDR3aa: CASSADTGELFF
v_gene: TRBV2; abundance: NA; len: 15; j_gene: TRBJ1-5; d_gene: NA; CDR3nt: TGTGCCAGCGCAGGGAGGGGATTAAGCAATCAGCCCCAGCATTTT; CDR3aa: CASAGRGLSNQPQHF
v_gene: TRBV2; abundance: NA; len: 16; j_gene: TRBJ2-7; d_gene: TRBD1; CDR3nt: TGTGCCAGCGGACGGAGGACAGGGAAAGGTCTCTACGAGCAGTACTTC; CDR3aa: CASGRRTGKGLYEQYF
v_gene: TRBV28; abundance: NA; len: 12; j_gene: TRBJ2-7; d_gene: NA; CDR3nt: TGTGCCAGCAGATCATTTGCCTACGAGCAGTACTTC; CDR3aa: CASRSFAYEQYF
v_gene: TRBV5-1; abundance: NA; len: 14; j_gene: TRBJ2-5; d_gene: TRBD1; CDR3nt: TGCGCCAGCAGCTCTACAGGGGTACAAGAGACCCAGTACTTC; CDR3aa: CASSSTGVQETQYF
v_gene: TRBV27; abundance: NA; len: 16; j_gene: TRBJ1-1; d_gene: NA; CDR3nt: TGTGCCAGCAGTTCCTCAGGTACAGCCGGACTCACTGAAGCTTTCTTT; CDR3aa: CASSSSGTAGLTEAFF
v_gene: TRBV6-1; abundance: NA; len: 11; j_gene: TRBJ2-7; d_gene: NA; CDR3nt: TGTGCCAGCAGTGACAGCTACGAGCAGTACTTC; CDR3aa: CASSDSYEQYF
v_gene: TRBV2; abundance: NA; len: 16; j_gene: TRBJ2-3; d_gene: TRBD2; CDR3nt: TGTGCCAGCAGTTTACTAGCGGGAGTTCTTGCAGATACGCAGTATTTT; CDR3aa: CASSLLAGVLADTQYF
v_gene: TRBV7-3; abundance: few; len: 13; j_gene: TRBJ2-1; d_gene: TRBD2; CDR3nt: TGTGCCAGCAGCCCGAATAGGGAGGGTGAGCAGTTCTTC; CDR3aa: CASSPNREGEQFF
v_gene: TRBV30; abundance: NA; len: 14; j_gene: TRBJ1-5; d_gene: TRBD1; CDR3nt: TGTGCCTGGAGTTCGGGACAGGGAGAGGGGCCCCAGCATTTT; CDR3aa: CAWSSGQGEGPQHF
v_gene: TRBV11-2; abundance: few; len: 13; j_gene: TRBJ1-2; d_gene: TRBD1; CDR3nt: TGTGCCAGCACCGCCACAGGGGGCTATGGCTACACCTTC; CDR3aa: CASTATGGYGYTF
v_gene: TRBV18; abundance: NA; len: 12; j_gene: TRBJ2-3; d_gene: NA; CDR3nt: TGTGCCAGCTCACCCTACACAGATACGCAGTATTTT; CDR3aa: CASSPYTDTQYF
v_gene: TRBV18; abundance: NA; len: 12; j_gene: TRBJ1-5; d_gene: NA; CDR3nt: TGTGCCAGCTCACCAAGGGGGCAGCCCCAGCATTTT; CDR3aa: CASSPRGQPQHF
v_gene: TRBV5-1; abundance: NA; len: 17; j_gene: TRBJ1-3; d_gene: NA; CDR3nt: TGCGCCAGCAGCACCTCCAGTGCGGCCTCCTCTGGAAACACCATATATTTT; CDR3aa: CASSTSSAASSGNTIYF
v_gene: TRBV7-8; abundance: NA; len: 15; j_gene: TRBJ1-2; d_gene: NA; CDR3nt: TGTGCCAGCAGCTTAAGATACAGCCTGAGTTACGGCTACACCTTC; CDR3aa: CASSLRYSLSYGYTF
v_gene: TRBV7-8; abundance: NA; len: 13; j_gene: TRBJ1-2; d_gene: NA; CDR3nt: TGTGCCAGCAGCCCGGCGGGGGACTATGGCTACACCTTC; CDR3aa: CASSPAGDYGYTF
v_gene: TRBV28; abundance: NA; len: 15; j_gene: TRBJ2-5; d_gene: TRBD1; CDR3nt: TGTGCCAGCAGCCCTACCTGGACAGGCCAGGGGACCCAGTACTTC; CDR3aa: CASSPTWTGQGTQYF
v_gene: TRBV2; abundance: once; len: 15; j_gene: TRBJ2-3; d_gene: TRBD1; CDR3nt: TGTGCCAGCCGGGACAGGACAGCTAGCACAGATACGCAGTATTTT; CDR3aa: CASRDRTASTDTQYF
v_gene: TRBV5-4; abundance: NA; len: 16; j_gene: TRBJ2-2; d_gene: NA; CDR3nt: TGTGCCAGCAGCTCTCCCCAAGACAGTTACACCGGGGAGCTGTTTTTT; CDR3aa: CASSSPQDSYTGELFF
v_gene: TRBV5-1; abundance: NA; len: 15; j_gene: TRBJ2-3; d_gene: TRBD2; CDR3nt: TGCGCCAGCAGCATAAGACTAGCGGTCACAGATACGCAGTATTTT; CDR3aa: CASSIRLAVTDTQYF
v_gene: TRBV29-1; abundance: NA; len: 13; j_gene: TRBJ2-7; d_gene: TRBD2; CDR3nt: TGCAGCGTTAGACTAGCGGGAGGTGTGGAGCAGTACTTC; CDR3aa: CSVRLAGGVEQYF
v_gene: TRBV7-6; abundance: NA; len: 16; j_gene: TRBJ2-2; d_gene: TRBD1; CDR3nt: TGTGCCAGCAGCTTATCGGGGACAGGGAACACCGGGGAGCTGTTTTTT; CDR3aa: CASSLSGTGNTGELFF
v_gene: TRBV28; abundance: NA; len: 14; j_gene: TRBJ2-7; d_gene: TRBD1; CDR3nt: TGTGCCAGCAGCGGGACAGGGGAGTTATACGAGCAGTACTTC; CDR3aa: CASSGTGELYEQYF
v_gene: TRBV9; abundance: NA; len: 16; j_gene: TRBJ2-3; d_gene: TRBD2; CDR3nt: TGTGCCAGCAGCGTAGAGGGACTAGCAAGCACAGATACGCAGTATTTT; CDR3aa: CASSVEGLASTDTQYF
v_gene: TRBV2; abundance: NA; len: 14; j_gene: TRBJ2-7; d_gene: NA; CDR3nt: TGTGCCAGCAGTACAACCGGGAAAAACAACGAGCAGTACTTC; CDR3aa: CASSTTGKNNEQYF
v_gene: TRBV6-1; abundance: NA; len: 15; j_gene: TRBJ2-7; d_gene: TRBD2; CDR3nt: TGTGCCAGCACCGGGGCTAGCGGGAGGTCCTACGAGCAGTACTTC; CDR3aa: CASTGASGRSYEQYF
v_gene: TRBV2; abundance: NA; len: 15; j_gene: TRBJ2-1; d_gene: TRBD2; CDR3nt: TGTGCCAGCAACAGAGAGACTAGCGGGGGGTATGAGCAGTTCTTC; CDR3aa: CASNRETSGGYEQFF
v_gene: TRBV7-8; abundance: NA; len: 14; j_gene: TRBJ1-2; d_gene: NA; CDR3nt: TGTGCCAGCAGCTTAGCTGGGGCCTACTATGGCTACACCTTC; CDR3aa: CASSLAGAYYGYTF
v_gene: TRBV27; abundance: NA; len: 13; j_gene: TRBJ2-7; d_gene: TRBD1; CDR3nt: TGTGCCAGCAGTTTAGGACAGGTGGGCGAGCAGTACTTC; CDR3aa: CASSLGQVGEQYF